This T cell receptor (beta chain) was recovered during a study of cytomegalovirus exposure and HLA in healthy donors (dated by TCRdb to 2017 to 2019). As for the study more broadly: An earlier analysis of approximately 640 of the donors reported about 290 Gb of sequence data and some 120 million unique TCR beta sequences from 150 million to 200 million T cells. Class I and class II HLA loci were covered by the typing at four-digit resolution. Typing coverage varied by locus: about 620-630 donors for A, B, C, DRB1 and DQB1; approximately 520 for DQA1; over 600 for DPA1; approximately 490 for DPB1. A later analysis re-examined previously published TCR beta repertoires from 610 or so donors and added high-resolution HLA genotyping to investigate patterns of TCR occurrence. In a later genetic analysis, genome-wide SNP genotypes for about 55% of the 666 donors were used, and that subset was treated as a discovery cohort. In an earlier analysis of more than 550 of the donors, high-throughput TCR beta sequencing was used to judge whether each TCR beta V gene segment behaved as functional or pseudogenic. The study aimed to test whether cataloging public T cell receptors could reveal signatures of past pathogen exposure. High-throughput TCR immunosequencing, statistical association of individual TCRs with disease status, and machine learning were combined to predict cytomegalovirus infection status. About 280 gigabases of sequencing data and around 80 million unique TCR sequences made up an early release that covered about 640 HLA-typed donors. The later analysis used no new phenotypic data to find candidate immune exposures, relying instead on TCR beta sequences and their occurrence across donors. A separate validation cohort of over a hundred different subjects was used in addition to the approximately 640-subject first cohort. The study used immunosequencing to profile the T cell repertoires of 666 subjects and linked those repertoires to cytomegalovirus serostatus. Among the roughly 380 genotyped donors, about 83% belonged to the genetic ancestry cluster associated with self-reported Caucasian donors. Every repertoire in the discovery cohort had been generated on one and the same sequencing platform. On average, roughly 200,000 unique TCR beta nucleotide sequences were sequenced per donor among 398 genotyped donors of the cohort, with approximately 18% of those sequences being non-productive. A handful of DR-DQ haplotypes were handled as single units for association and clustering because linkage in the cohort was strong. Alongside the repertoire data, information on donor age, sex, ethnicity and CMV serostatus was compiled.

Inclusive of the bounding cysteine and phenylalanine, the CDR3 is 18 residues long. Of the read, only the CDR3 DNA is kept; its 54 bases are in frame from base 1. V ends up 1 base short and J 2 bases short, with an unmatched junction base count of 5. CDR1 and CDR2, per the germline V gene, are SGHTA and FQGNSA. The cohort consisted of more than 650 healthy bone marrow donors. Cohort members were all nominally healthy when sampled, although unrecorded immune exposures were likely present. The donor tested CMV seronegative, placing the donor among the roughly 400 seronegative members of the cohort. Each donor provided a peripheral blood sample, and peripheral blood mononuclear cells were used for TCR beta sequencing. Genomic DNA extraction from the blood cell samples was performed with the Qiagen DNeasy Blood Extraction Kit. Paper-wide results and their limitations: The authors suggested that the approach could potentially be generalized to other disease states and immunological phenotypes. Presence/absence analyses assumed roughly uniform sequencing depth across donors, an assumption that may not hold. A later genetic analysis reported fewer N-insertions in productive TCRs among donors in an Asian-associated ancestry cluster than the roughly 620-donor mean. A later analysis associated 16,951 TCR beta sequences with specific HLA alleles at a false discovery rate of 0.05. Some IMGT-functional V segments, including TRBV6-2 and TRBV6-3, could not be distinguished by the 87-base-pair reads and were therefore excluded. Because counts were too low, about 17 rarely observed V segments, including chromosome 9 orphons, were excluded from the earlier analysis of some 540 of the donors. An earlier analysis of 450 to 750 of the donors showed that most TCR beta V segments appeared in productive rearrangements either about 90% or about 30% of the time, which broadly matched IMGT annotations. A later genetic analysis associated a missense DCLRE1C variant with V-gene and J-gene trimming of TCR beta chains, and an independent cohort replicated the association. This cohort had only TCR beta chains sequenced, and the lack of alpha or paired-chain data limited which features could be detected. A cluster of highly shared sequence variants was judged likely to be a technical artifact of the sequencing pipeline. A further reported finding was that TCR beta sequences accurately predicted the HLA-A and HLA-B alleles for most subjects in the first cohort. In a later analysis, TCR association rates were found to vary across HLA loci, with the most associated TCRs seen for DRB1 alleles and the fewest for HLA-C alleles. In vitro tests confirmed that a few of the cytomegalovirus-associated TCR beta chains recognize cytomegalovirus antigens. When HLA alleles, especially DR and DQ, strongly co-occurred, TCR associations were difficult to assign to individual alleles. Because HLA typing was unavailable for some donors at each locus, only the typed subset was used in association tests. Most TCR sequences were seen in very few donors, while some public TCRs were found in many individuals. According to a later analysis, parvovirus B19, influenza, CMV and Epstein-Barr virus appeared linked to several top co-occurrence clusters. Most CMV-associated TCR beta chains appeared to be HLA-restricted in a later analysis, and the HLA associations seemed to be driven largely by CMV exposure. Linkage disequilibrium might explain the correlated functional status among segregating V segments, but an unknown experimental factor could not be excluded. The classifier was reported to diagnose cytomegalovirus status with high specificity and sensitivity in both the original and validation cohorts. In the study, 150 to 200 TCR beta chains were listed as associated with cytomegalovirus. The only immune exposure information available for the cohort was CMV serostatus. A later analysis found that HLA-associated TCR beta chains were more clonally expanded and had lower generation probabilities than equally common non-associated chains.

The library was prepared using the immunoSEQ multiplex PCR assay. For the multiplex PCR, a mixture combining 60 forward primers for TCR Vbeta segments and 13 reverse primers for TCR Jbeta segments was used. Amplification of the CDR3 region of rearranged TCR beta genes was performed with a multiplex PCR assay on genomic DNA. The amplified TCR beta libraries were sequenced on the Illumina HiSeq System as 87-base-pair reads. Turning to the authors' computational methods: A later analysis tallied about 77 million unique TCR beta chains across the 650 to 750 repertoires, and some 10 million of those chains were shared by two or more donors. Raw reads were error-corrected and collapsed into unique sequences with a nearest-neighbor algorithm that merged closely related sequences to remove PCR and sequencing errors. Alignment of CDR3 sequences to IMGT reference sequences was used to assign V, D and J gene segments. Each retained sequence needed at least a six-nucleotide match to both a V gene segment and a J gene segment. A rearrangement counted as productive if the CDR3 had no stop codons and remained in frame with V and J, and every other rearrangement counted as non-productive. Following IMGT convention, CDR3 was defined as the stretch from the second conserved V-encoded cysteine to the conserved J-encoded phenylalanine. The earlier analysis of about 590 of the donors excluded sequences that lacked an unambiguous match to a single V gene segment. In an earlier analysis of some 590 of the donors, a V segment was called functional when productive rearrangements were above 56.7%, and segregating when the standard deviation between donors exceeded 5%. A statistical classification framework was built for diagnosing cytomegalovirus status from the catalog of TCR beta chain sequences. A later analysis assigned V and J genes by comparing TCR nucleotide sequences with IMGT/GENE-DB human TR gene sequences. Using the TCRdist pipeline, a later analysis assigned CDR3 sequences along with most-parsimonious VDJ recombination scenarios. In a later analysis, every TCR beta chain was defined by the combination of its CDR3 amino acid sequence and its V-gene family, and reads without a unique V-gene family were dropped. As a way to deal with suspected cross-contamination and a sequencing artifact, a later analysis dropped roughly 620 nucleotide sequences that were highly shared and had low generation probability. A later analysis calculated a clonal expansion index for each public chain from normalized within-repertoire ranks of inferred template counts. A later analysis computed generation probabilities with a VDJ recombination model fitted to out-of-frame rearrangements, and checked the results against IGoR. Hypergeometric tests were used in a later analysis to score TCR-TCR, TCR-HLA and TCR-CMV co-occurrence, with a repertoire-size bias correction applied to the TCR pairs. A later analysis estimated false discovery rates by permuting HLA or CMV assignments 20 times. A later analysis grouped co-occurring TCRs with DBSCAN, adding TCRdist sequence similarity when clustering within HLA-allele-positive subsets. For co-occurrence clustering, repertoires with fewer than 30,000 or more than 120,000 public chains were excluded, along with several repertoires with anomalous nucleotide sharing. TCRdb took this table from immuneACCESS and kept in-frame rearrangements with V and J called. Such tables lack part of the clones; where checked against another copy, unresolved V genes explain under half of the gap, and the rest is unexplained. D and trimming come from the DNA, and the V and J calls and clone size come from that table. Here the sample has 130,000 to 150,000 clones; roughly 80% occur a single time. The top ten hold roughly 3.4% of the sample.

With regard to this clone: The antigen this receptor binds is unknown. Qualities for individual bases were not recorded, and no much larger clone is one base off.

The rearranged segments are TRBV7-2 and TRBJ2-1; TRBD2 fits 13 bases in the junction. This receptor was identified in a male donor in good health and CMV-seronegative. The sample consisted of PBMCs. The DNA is TGTGCCAGCAGCTTAGTTGGGGGACTAGCGGGAACCTACAATGAGCAGTTCTTC. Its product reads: CASSLVGGLAGTYNEQFF.